The 5 T cell receptor beta chains listed next were all sequenced from one sample in a study of patients and donors after allogeneic stem cell transplantation. MiXCR was run by TCRdb on the RT-PCR reads, yielding one entry per CDR3 protein. The sample comprises over 400,000 distinct CDR3 sequences, 16% of which are singletons, and less than 8.5% rests with the top ten. The material sequenced was blood, either unsorted or a sorted T cell fraction (not recorded which). The receptor set was obtained from a human donor who was either an allogeneic HSCT recipient or a stem cell or donor lymphocyte infusion donor (not recorded which). It is not recorded whose cells these are; they may come from a transplant donor.

Comments on this clonotype: It may be a read error: a sequence one base away is much more abundant. The chain couples TRBV25-1 to TRBJ2-4, with 8 bases identical to TRBD1. CDR1 is MGHDK, CDR2 SYGVNS, per germline. This CDR3 comprises 14 residues. After removal of 4 bases from V and 7 bases from J, the junction contained 6 bases not matched to a gene. This CDR3 is CASSATGVWNIQYF. DNA for the CDR3: TGTGCCAGCAGTGCGACAGGGGTGTGGAACATTCAGTACTTC. The whole variable domain, remainder taken from reference TRBV25-1 and TRBJ2-4, is EADIYQTPRYLVIGTGKKITLECSQTMGHDKMYWYQQDPGMELHLIHYSYGVNSTEKGDLSSESTVSRIRTEHFPLTLESARPSHTSQYLCASSATGVWNIQYFGAGTRLSVL.

This chain uses TRBV20-1 with TRBJ2-7; TRBD2 might be the D (5 bases). V lost 1 base and J lost 7, with 8 bases in between. The CDR3 runs to 11 residues. CDR1 and CDR2 (germline): DFQATT, SNEGSKA (reference sequence). The CDR3 sequence: CSARGRGEQYF. Here the CDR3 DNA reads TGCAGTGCTAGAGGCCGGGGAGAGCAGTACTTC.

This clonotype has just a few counts. The chain recombines TRBV20-1 with TRBJ2-5; 11 nucleotides agree with TRBD2. CDR1 DFQATT and CDR2 SNEGSKA come from the germline V gene (reference sequence). After removal of 3 bases from V and 5 bases from J, the junction contained 2 bases not matched to a gene. The CDR3 has 13 residues. The CDR3 DNA reads TGCAGTGCTAGGGCTAGCGGGAGGGAGACCCAGTACTTC. Translation: CSARASGRETQYF.

This clonotype was detected a few times. The CDR3 coding sequence is TGTGCCAGCAGCCAAGATAGCAGCGGGGTTTTCCATGAGCAGTTCTTC. It yields the protein CASSQDSSGVFHEQFF. The chain is built from TRBV3-1 and TRBJ2-1; 7 nucleotides match TRBD2. With 0 bases clipped from V and 8 bases from J, the junction kept 10 bases outside the gene matches. The germline V gene has CDR1 LGHDT and CDR2 YNNKEL (reference sequence). CDR3 size: 16 residues.

The V call is TRBV7-3, the J call TRBJ1-1; a weak D match, TRBD1 (5 bases). The CDR3 loop spans 13 amino acids. V lost 3 bases and J lost 5, with 10 bases in between. Germline-derived CDR1 and CDR2 are SGHTA and FQGTGA. The CDR3, as DNA: TGTGCCAGCAGCTTTACGACAGAAACTGAAGCTTTCTTT. Protein: CASSFTTETEAFF.